The sequence of this TCR beta chain was determined in a study of PD-1 blockade in classical Hodgkin lymphoma. Findings and caveats of the study: Only CD4+ TCR diversity, not CD8+, had risen significantly by C4D1.

Each patient experienced a relapse that followed autologous stem cell transplantation, and brentuximab vedotin exposure varied. The CDR3 spans 15 residues. CDR1 SGDLS and CDR2 YYNGEE come from the germline V gene. The junction had 11 bases not matched to a gene; V was cut back by 3 bases and J by 11 bases. This clone was counted a few times. Antigen: not known. TCRdb's copy holds only in-frame clones and misses some; the assay was immunoSEQ multiplex PCR. The data show about 43,000 clones, with about 65% seen just once and under 3.5% held by the top ten. This specimen consisted of peripheral blood mononuclear cells (PBMCs), obtained before the second cycle of nivolumab. The source of this sequence is a human donor with classical Hodgkin lymphoma. This chain uses TRBV9 with TRBJ1-1; TRBD1 agrees at 12 bases. The CDR3 bases are TGTGCCAGCAGCGGACCCGGGACAGGGGGCCGGGGGGCTTTCTTT. Protein sequence: CASSGPGTGGRGAFF.